This paragraph reports one T cell receptor (beta chain). The source of the sample is a study of blood T cell repertoires in COVID-19. For the study at large: COVID-19 samples, acute and convalescent, were from the United States, Italy and Spain. Sources were T cells, B-cell-depleted T cells, or PBMCs; the material itself was cDNA or gDNA.

Participants had their cohort set by participant-reported clinical history. Germline V gives CDR1 SGHTS, CDR2 YDEGEE. The CDR3 extends over 17 amino acids. The V gene lost 4 bases and the J gene lost 1 base, with 17 bases spanning the gap. Per the study methods: Nucleated cell number was recorded as an estimate derived from reference gene primer amplification. Libraries were prepared by immunoSEQ multiplex PCR; TCRdb keeps only in-frame clonotypes and omits some of them. V, J and clone size are taken as reported in that table, and D and trimming were inferred from the DNA itself. The sample lists about 260,000 clones; about 90% were seen once.

This receptor was obtained from a man aged 50 to 59 who had been exposed to COVID-19. The gene calls are TRBV5-8 and TRBJ2-2, with TRBD2 as a possible D gene (6 bases). Specimen: PBMCs or T cells enriched from blood (not recorded which). The DNA of the CDR3 is TGTGCCAGCAGCACCGGGACTTCTTGGAAGAACACCGGGGAGCTGTTTTTT. This sequence encodes CASSTGTSWKNTGELFF.